This section outlines one T cell receptor beta chain sequence together with its context. TRB rearrangements were amplified by multiplex PCR with BIOMED2 TRB-A/B primers. TCRdb reprocessed the multiplex PCR reads with MiXCR, giving one entry per CDR3 protein. The sample holds roughly 5,100 distinct CDR3 sequences, approximately 20% seen once. The data were taken from a study of T and B cells in COVID-19 patients. TRB was amplified from approximately 250-500 ng of blood genomic DNA. Germline V gene lookup returns CDR1 DFQATT and CDR2 SNEGSKA (reference sequence). The CDR3 has 13 residues. The junction had 8 bases not matched to a gene; V was cut back by 6 bases and J by 4 bases.

The receptor comes from a human donor with active COVID-19. Sample: blood. The V call is TRBV20-1, the J call TRBJ1-1; 7 nucleotides line up with TRBD1. CDR3 amino acids: CSAVGNRGTEAFF. CDR3 coding DNA: TGCAGTGCCGTCGGGAACAGGGGCACTGAAGCTTTCTTT.